This note documents a single T cell receptor (beta chain) sequence. The antigen is not known. The CDR3 loop spans 15 amino acids. Trimming took 5 bases from V and 12 from J; bases not matched to a gene: 18. Germline V gives CDR1 LNHNV, CDR2 YYDKDF (reference sequence). TCR beta VDJ and CDR3 profiling used genomic DNA as template. MiXCR, run by TCRdb on the reads, gives a single entry per CDR3 protein. The sample carries approximately 380,000 distinct CDR3 sequences, 55% to 75% recorded once. The data derive from a study of CD8+CD57+ T cells in acquired aplastic anemia. At the level of the study: An average of roughly 3 ug of DNA was obtained from sorted CD4+ and CD8+ cells.

Broader study findings: Patients and controls shared just under 30 CD8+ CDR3 sequences, highly expressed in patients.

This receptor was identified in a human donor in good health, serving as a control. This chain links TRBV15 with TRBJ1-1, with 7 positions matching TRBD1. Specimen: sorted CD4+, CD8+, or CD8+CD57+ T cells (not recorded which) from PBMCs. As DNA, the CDR3 is TGTGCCACCAGCCCCCGGACAGGAGAGACTGCAGCTTCTTTCTTT. Translated, it gives CATSPRTGETAASFF.